These 17 T cell receptor beta chains came from one sample sequenced in a study of T cell responses to AZD1222 COVID-19 vaccine. The table came from immunoSEQ multiplex PCR; TCRdb's copy has only in-frame clones and leaves some out. Counted here are approximately 120,000 clones, over 80% occurring once; the ten biggest clones make up around 7%. The specimen was peripheral blood, collected on day 0 of AZD1222 vaccination. These receptor sequences come from an adult in good health.

The rearrangement joins TRBV19 to TRBJ1-2; D perhaps matches TRBD1 (5 bases). V was clipped by 3 bases and J by 2 bases, with 16 bases between them. The CDR3 sequence is 16 residues long. CDR1 LNHDA and CDR2 SQIVND come from the germline V gene (reference sequence). DNA of the CDR3: TGTGCCAGTAGTATTCCTCCGGGGACCTACAACTATGGCTACACCTTC. It specifies CASSIPPGTYNYGYTF.

This chain connects TRBV28 to TRBJ2-1, with 9 bases aligning to TRBD2. Trimming removed 4 bases from V and 2 bases from J; junction bases left unmatched: 6. Germline CDR1 MDHEN, CDR2 SYDVKM. The CDR3 consists of 16 residues. CDR3 bases: TGTGCCAGCAGTTCCCCCGTAGCGGGAGCCTACAATGAGCAGTTCTTC. Translated: CASSSPVAGAYNEQFF.

This clone was recorded only once. CDR3 amino acids: CASSLRGQGMDYGYTF. The CDR3 DNA is TGTGCCAGCAGCTTACGGGGGCAGGGTATGGACTATGGCTACACCTTC. The V gene is TRBV5-4, the J gene TRBJ1-2; TRBD1 is a possible D gene (6 bases). The V gene lost 2 bases and the J gene lost 3 bases, with 17 bases spanning the gap. In germline, CDR1 is SGHNT, CDR2 YYREEE (reference sequence). The CDR3 length is 16 residues.

V and J are TRBV27 and TRBJ1-2, with D maybe TRBD1 (5 bases). Trimming removed 5 bases from V and 6 bases from J, with 16 bases in between. CDR3 size: 14 residues. Germline CDR1 is MNHEY and CDR2 is SMNVEV (reference sequence). The CDR3 sequence: CASSPRAGWHGYTF. The DNA for the CDR3 is TGTGCCAGCAGTCCCAGGGCAGGGTGGCATGGCTACACCTTC.

The genes are TRBV3-1 (or the pseudogene TRBV3-2) and TRBJ2-7; no clear D. The germline V and J ends were trimmed by 1 base and 0 bases, with 10 bases remaining between them. The germline V gene has CDR1 LGHDT and CDR2 YNNKEL (reference sequence). The CDR3 has 15 residues. For the CDR3, the DNA is TGTGCCAGCAGCCAAGTGGCATCTTCCTCCTACGAGCAGTACTTC. Translating it yields CASSQVASSSYEQYF.

The gene calls are TRBV19 and TRBJ1-6; D is possibly TRBD1 (6 bases). CDR1 LNHDA and CDR2 SQIVND come from the germline V gene (reference sequence). Trimming shortened V by 2 bases and J by 10 bases, and 6 bases separated the two germline ends. This CDR3 region has 12 residues. The CDR3 loop is CASSITGSPLHF. The CDR3 DNA is TGTGCCAGTAGTATAACAGGGTCACCCCTCCACTTT.

The gene calls are TRBV4-1 and TRBJ2-7; 7 bases match TRBD1. CDR1 is MGHRA, CDR2 YSYEKL, per germline. The V gene end was trimmed by 1 base and the J gene end by 4 bases; junction bases not matched to a gene: 7. CDR3 length: 15 amino acids. For the CDR3, the DNA is TGCGCCAGCAGCCAAGCCTGGGACAGTTTATACGAGCAGTACTTC. Translating gives CASSQAWDSLYEQYF.

This chain uses TRBV13 with TRBJ2-7; tentative D call: TRBD2 (5 bases). Between the trimmed V and J ends, which lost 5 bases and 1 base, there was a span of 15 bases. This CDR3 has 15 amino acids. Germline V lookup: CDR1 PRHDT, CDR2 FYEKMQ (reference sequence). The CDR3 DNA reads TGTGCCAGCAGCATATCTGCGGGCCAATCCTACGAGCAGTACTTC. Its protein product is CASSISAGQSYEQYF.

This clone was seen only once. The chain carries TRBV19 and TRBJ1-1; the match to TRBD1 covers 8 bases. Trimming at V came to 5 bases and at J to 1 base, leaving 6 bases not matched to a gene. Germline loops: CDR1 LNHDA, CDR2 SQIVND (reference sequence). CDR3 size: 15 residues. The CDR3 sequence: CASSADRGWNTEAFF. In nucleotides, the CDR3 is TGTGCCAGTAGTGCCGACAGGGGCTGGAACACTGAAGCTTTCTTT.

The chain recombines TRBV18 with TRBJ1-6, with D possibly being TRBD1 (5 bases). The CDR3 extends over 15 amino acids. Trimming cost V 3 bases and J 10 bases, with 16 bases left between them. CDR1 and CDR2 (germline): KGHSH, LQKENI. CDR3 protein: CASSPTGGEDSPLHF. The CDR3 bases are TGTGCCAGCTCACCCACAGGAGGGGAGGACTCACCCCTCCACTTT.

The rearrangement links TRBV28 to TRBJ2-7; 9 nucleotides line up with TRBD2. Losses at the gene ends were 3 bases for V and 2 bases for J; bases not matched to a gene: 2. Germline V gene data show CDR1 as MDHEN and CDR2 as SYDVKM. The CDR3 is 14 residues long. Here the CDR3 reads CASSFSGSAYEQYF. CDR3 in DNA: TGTGCCAGCAGTTTTAGCGGGAGCGCCTACGAGCAGTACTTC.

The chain uses TRBV3-1 (or the pseudogene TRBV3-2) and TRBJ1-2; D is ambiguous. The germline CDR1 and CDR2 sequences are LGHDT and YNNKEL (reference sequence). With 3 bases removed from V and 1 base from J, the gap between germline ends came to 6 bases. The CDR3 covers 13 residues. Here the CDR3 reads CASSQGVNYGYTF. The CDR3 coding sequence is TGTGCCAGCAGCCAGGGAGTTAACTATGGCTACACCTTC.

The CDR3, as DNA: TGTGCCAGCAGCCAAGGTGGCGGTTCGCCTGGCTATGGCTACACCTTC. This gives the protein CASSQGGGSPGYGYTF. The chain couples TRBV4-2 to TRBJ1-2, with D unclear. Germline assignment: CDR1 LGHNA and CDR2 YNFKEQ. The V and J ends lost 1 base and 4 bases respectively, with 16 bases between them. The CDR3 is 16 residues long.

The chain joins TRBV18 to TRBJ1-4; no firm D call. Germline V gene sequence: CDR1 KGHSH, CDR2 LQKENI. This CDR3 region has 14 residues. Trimming removed 0 bases from V and 5 bases from J, with 7 bases in between. CDR3 residues: CASSPPDGNEKLFF. The CDR3 DNA reads as TGTGCCAGCTCACCACCGGACGGCAATGAAAAACTGTTTTTT.

This chain uses TRBV27 with TRBJ1-1; possible D gene TRBD1, 5 bases. V lost 9 bases and J 1 base, leaving 12 bases between the germline ends. Germline CDR1 is MNHEY and CDR2 is SMNVEV (reference sequence). The CDR3 has 13 residues. The CDR3 loop reads CARPGRRNTEAFF. In nucleotides, the CDR3 is TGTGCCAGGCCGGGACGGAGGAACACTGAAGCTTTCTTT.

This sequence joins TRBV27 and TRBJ2-1; tentatively, D is TRBD2 (5 bases). V lost 3 bases, J lost 6 bases, and 12 bases lay in between. There are 14 residues in the CDR3. Germline loops: CDR1 MNHEY, CDR2 SMNVEV (reference sequence). The CDR3 region is CASSLVGATNEQFF. CDR3 in DNA: TGTGCCAGCAGTTTGGTGGGAGCGACCAATGAGCAGTTCTTC.

V usage is TRBV7-6 and J usage is TRBJ2-7; D may match TRBD1 or TRBD2 (5 bases each). Trimming removed 1 base at V and 5 bases at J, with 15 bases between. CDR1 is SGHVS and CDR2 is FNYEAQ in the germline V gene. This CDR3 contains 15 residues. The CDR3 here is CASSLDEGFGNEQYF. In DNA, the CDR3 is TGTGCCAGCAGCTTAGATGAGGGGTTTGGCAACGAGCAGTACTTC.